This record looks at one T cell receptor (beta chain) sequence and its context. It was with random hexamers that roughly 0.5 to 1 ug RNA was reverse transcribed. TCRdb used MiXCR to reprocess the immunoSEQ multiplex PCR reads, holding one entry per CDR3 protein. The sample has almost 450,000 distinct CDR3 sequences, approximately 85% seen once. The sample belongs to a study of CD8 T cells in Susac syndrome. The CDR3 runs to 13 residues. CDR1 and CDR2 from the germline V gene are MNHEY and SMNVEV (reference sequence). The V and J ends lost 5 bases and 4 bases respectively, with 12 bases between them. The multiple sclerosis controls were treatment-naive patients, and their relapsing-remitting disease was stable or active.

This chain uses TRBV27 with TRBJ2-7, with D perhaps matching TRBD2 (5 bases). The TCR comes from a human donor with multiple sclerosis. The sequenced sample was CD8+ T cells from PBMCs. CDR3 in DNA: TGTGCCAGCAGTCTAGGGAGTGGTTACGAGCAGTACTTC. This encodes CASSLGSGYEQYF.